This is a list of T cell receptor beta chains from one sample in a study of blood T cell repertoires in COVID-19. Assay used: immunoSEQ multiplex PCR; TCRdb lists only in-frame clones, some missing. The sample yields 250,000 to 350,000 clones, 75% to 90% seen once. The source material was PBMCs or T cells enriched from blood (not recorded which). The origin of the receptors is a woman between 18 and 30 years old who had recovered from COVID-19. CDR3s include the opening cysteine and the closing phenylalanine or tryptophan. The D gene is left open where the match is weak. Size is stated for part of the rows, as once, few or many counts, or as a class when the clone is expanded.

V	D	J	size	DNA	CDR3
TRBV4-1	-	TRBJ2-7	-	TGCGCCAGCAGCCAAGATCACGGGGACTACGAGCAGTACTTC	CASSQDHGDYEQYF
TRBV24-1	TRBD2	TRBJ2-1	-	TGTGCCACCAGTGATTATCCCCAAAGTACGGGGGGGCTCGATGAGCAGTTCTTC	CATSDYPQSTGGLDEQFF
TRBV30	-	TRBJ1-2	-	TGTGCCTCTTCCGCGGGACGGAGGAACTATGGCTACACCTTC	CASSAGRRNYGYTF
TRBV6-4	-	TRBJ2-3	once	TGTGCCAGCACCGAGGGTAGAGATACGCAGTATTTT	CASTEGRDTQYF
TRBV24-1	TRBD1	TRBJ2-5	-	TGTGCCACCAGTGCCCCGGGACAGGGGGTTATCCAAGAGACCCAGTACTTC	CATSAPGQGVIQETQYF
TRBV11-3	-	TRBJ2-3	-	TGTGCCAGCAGCTTGGACTCGATCGCTGGCACAGATACGCAGTATTTT	CASSLDSIAGTDTQYF
TRBV18	-	TRBJ2-7	-	TGTGCCAGCTCGGAGACAGACTCCTACGAGCAGTACTTC	CASSETDSYEQYF
TRBV7-8	-	TRBJ1-2	-	TGTGCCAGCAGCCCATCCCGGGACATAATAGGTCGGTACTATGGCTACACCTTC	CASSPSRDIIGRYYGYTF
TRBV28	TRBD1	TRBJ2-1	-	TGTGCCAGCAGCCGAGAACAGGGGATTTTGGTCAATGAGCAGTTCTTC	CASSREQGILVNEQFF
TRBV18	-	TRBJ1-2	-	TGTGCCAGCTCACTTAACAGGGATGGCTACACCTTC	CASSLNRDGYTF
TRBV5-4	-	TRBJ1-4	-	TGTGCCAGCAGCTTCAGGGGCGGGGGAGAAAAACTGTTTTTT	CASSFRGGGEKLFF
TRBV12-3/TRBV12-4	-	TRBJ1-2	-	TGTGCCAGCAGTTCCGACACTGGCTACACCTTC	CASSSDTGYTF
TRBV18	-	TRBJ1-4	-	TGTGCCAGCTCAGGACAACAGACAACTAATGAAAAACTGTTTTTT	CASSGQQTTNEKLFF
TRBV5-6	TRBD2	TRBJ2-5	-	TGTGCCAGCAGCACCTGGCTCCTAGCGGGGGGGCCCAGACAAGAGACCCAGTACTTC	CASSTWLLAGGPRQETQYF
TRBV7-6	-	TRBJ1-2	-	TGTGCCAGCAGCCCCGAGGCCCGGGTTGGCTACACCTTC	CASSPEARVGYTF
TRBV18	-	TRBJ1-4	-	TGTGCCAGCTCAAGGGGATCAACTAATGAAAAACTGTTTTTT	CASSRGSTNEKLFF
TRBV7-9	-	TRBJ1-2	-	TGTGCCAGCAGCCCCGTGACAGACTATGGCTACACCTTC	CASSPVTDYGYTF
TRBV11-2	TRBD1	TRBJ2-5	once	TGTGCCAGCAAGGGACAGGGGGTGGGGGAGACCCAGTACTTC	CASKGQGVGETQYF
TRBV7-9	TRBD1	TRBJ2-1	-	TGTGCCAGCAGCTTAGAAGGGACAGGGGACAATGAGCAGTTCTTC	CASSLEGTGDNEQFF
TRBV9	TRBD1	TRBJ2-3	-	TGTGCCAGCAGCGTATGGACAGGTGGGGCAGATACGCAGTATTTT	CASSVWTGGADTQYF
TRBV15	-	TRBJ2-5	-	TGTGCCACCAGCAGAGTGTTCGGTTCTTGGGAGACCCAGTACTTC	CATSRVFGSWETQYF
TRBV3-1/TRBV3-2	-	TRBJ1-3	-	TGTGCCAGCAGCCAAGATAATAAGGGGATTCACACTGGAAACACCATATATTTT	CASSQDNKGIHTGNTIYF
TRBV4-1	TRBD1	TRBJ1-3	-	TGCGCCAGCAGCCAAGAGCCACAGGAGGTCGGGACAGTCTCTGGAAACACCATATATTTT	CASSQEPQEVGTVSGNTIYF
TRBV5-4	-	TRBJ1-1	-	TGTGCCAGCAGCTTTAGACGGGTGAACACTGAAGCTTTCTTT	CASSFRRVNTEAFF
TRBV29-1	-	TRBJ1-1	-	TGCAGCGTTGAAGAGATGGGGGGGTGGACTGAAGCTTTCTTT	CSVEEMGGWTEAFF
TRBV5-6	-	TRBJ1-2	-	TGTGCCAGCAGCCCGATAACGCAGGGAATAGCTAACTATGGCTACACCTTC	CASSPITQGIANYGYTF
TRBV7-3	TRBD2	TRBJ2-1	-	TGTGCCAGCAGCTTAACGGGAAGCGGGGGGTACAATGAGCAGTTCTTC	CASSLTGSGGYNEQFF
TRBV19	-	TRBJ2-2	-	TGTGCCAGTAGTATCAAGGGATCAGGGACCGGGGAGCTGTTTTTT	CASSIKGSGTGELFF
TRBV18	-	TRBJ2-1	-	TGTGCCAGCTCACGAAGCGGGGACATCCGTGAGCAGTTCTTC	CASSRSGDIREQFF
TRBV5-1	TRBD1	TRBJ2-1	-	TGCGCCAGCAGCTTGGACCCGGGACAGGGCTCCTACAATGAGCAGTTCTTC	CASSLDPGQGSYNEQFF
TRBV3-1/TRBV3-2	TRBD1	TRBJ2-7	once	TGTGCCAGCAGCCCAGTACCGGGACAGGGGGCAGGGGAGCAGTACTTC	CASSPVPGQGAGEQYF
TRBV20-1	-	TRBJ1-1	-	TGCAGTGCTAGTCGCCAGGGGCTATTGAACACTGAAGCTTTCTTT	CSASRQGLLNTEAFF
TRBV5-6	TRBD1	TRBJ1-5	-	TGTGCCAGCAGCTACGGACAGGGGTGGAGTAGCAATCAGCCCCAGCATTTT	CASSYGQGWSSNQPQHF
TRBV10-3	-	TRBJ2-7	-	TGTGCCACCGGGGACATCCGACGTTTTTCTTACGAGCAGTACTTC	CATGDIRRFSYEQYF
TRBV18	TRBD2	TRBJ2-7	-	TGTGCCAGCTCACAACCGGGACTAGCGGGGGCCGAGCAGTACTTC	CASSQPGLAGAEQYF